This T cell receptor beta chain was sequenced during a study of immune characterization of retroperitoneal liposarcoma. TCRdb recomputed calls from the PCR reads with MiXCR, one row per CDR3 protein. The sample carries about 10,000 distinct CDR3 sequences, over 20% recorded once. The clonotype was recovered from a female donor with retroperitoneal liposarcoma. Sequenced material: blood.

CDR3 nucleotides: TGTGCCAGCAGCTTCCAGGCAGGGTTCGACAATGAGCAGTTCTTC. Translating it yields CASSFQAGFDNEQFF. This chain joins TRBV7-3 and TRBJ2-1, with D tentatively TRBD1 (5 bases). The germline V gene encodes CDR1 SGHTA and CDR2 FQGTGA. The CDR3 loop spans 15 amino acids. Trimming cost V 3 bases and J 5 bases, with 14 bases left between them.